Shown below are 9 T cell receptor beta chains from a single sample sequenced in a study of shared clonotypes between healthy human individuals. Only in-frame clones appear in the TCRdb table, and some are missing; sequencing was by immunoSEQ multiplex PCR. The sample includes hundreds of thousands of clones, roughly 97% seen only once; the top ten take 0.055% to 0.07%. The sample taken for sequencing was naive CD4+ T cells sorted from blood. The subset here: CD45RA+ positively selected. Receptor source: a woman in her twenties or thirties in good health.

The chain carries TRBV28 and TRBJ2-7; 7 bases are shared with TRBD2. The CDR3 length is 18 residues. Germline trimming cut 2 bases from V and 2 bases from J; bases unmatched to any gene: 15. Germline V gene sequence: CDR1 MDHEN, CDR2 SYDVKM. This CDR3 reads CASSLPREGRIFTYEQYF. As DNA, the CDR3 is TGTGCCAGCAGTTTACCGAGGGAGGGCAGGATATTTACCTACGAGCAGTACTTC.

The chain joins TRBV1 to TRBJ1-5; the table's D call TRBD1 went unverified against the DNA. TRBV1 is noted as a pseudogene. This CDR3 is 16 amino acids long. CDR3 DNA: TGCACCAGCAGCCAACCATGGACAGGCGTCAATCAGCCCCAGCATTTT. This codes for CTSSQPWTGVNQPQHF.

This chain links TRBV29-1 with TRBJ1-4, with TRBD1 matching 8 bases. The trim removed 7 bases at V and 0 bases at J, leaving 4 bases unmatched. Germline CDR1 and CDR2: SQVTM and ANQGSEA. The CDR3 totals 14 residues. The CDR3 DNA is TGCAGCGGTAAGGGACAGGCAACTAATGAAAAACTGTTTTTT. Protein product: CSGKGQATNEKLFF.

This chain links TRBV28 with TRBJ1-1, with D possibly being TRBD1 (6 bases). V gave up 6 bases and J gave up 3 bases, with 14 bases separating them. CDR1 and CDR2 (germline): MDHEN, SYDVKM. The CDR3 length is 14 residues. The DNA of the CDR3 is TGTGCCAGCAGACTCGAGGGGGGGCACACTGAAGCTTTCTTT. Encoded protein: CASRLEGGHTEAFF.

CDR3 sequence: CASKTPAAQTGELFF. CDR3 DNA sequence: TGTGCCAGCAAGACGCCAGCGGCACAAACCGGGGAGCTGTTTTTT. V and J are TRBV2 and TRBJ2-2; possible D gene TRBD2, 5 bases. CDR3 length: 15 amino acids. Germline values: CDR1 SNHLY, CDR2 FYNNEI. Trimming left V 7 bases short and J 5 bases short, with 17 bases between.

This chain connects TRBV2 to TRBJ2-2, with 7 bases identical to TRBD2. Germline V gives CDR1 SNHLY, CDR2 FYNNEI. With 8 bases clipped from V and 4 bases from J, the junction kept 7 bases outside the gene matches. This CDR3 has 14 residues. DNA of the CDR3: TGTGCCAGCCGGCGGGAGTGGGGCACCGGGGAGCTGTTTTTT. Protein product: CASRREWGTGELFF.

About this clone itself: The same CDR3 arises from other DNA sequences in this sample as well. For the CDR3, the DNA is TGTGCCAGCAGTTTCCTGAACACCGGGGAGCTGTTTTTT. This sequence encodes CASSFLNTGELFF. The V gene is TRBV28, the J gene TRBJ2-2, with D uncertain. From germline, CDR1 is MDHEN and CDR2 SYDVKM. The CDR3 is 13 residues long. V was cut by 3 bases and J by 1 base, with 3 bases left in between.

The chain combines TRBV28 with TRBJ1-5, with a weak D call TRBD1 (5 bases). The CDR3 contains 15 residues. The ends were cut back, 11 bases at V and 0 bases at J, with 17 bases in the middle. Germline V CDR1 and CDR2: MDHEN, SYDVKM. The CDR3 nucleotides read TGTGCCGAGCAATCCGCAGGGAATAGCAATCAGCCCCAGCATTTT. It codes for CAEQSAGNSNQPQHF.

The chain combines TRBV25-1 with TRBJ2-4; the D is unclear. V was shortened by 5 bases and J by 9 bases, with 11 bases between the two germline ends. The CDR3 is 12 residues long. CDR1 MGHDK and CDR2 SYGVNS come from the germline V gene. DNA of the CDR3: TGTGCCAGCAGTTCAGGCGGTCCCATTCAGTACTTC. Translating gives CASSSGGPIQYF. Variable domain in full (rest from reference TRBV25-1 and TRBJ2-4): EADIYQTPRYLVIGTGKKITLECSQTMGHDKMYWYQQDPGMELHLIHYSYGVNSTEKGDLSSESTVSRIRTEHFPLTLESARPSHTSQYLCASSSGGPIQYFGAGTRLSVL.